The 5 T cell receptor beta chains below all came from one sample that was sequenced in a study of T cell repertoires in cytomegalovirus infection. TCRdb used MiXCR to reprocess the reads, holding one entry per CDR3 protein. In the table there are hundreds of thousands of distinct CDR3 sequences, 30% to 40% of which are singletons. The antigens these receptors bind are not known. This sample comprised cultured PBMCs, obtained from culture after CMV antigen stimulation. The receptors come from a human donor in good health (CMV status not recorded). Some clones in this sample may be carry-over from other donors' samples.

The table lists this clonotype with a few counts. This rearrangement joins TRBV12-3 or TRBV12-4 to TRBJ2-1; TRBD2 matches at 7 bases. The trim removed 5 bases at V and 10 bases at J, leaving 11 bases unmatched. CDR3 length: 14 residues. CDR3 coding DNA: TGTGCCAGCAGTGCGGATCCTCCGGGACTAGAGCAGTTCTTC. Protein: CASSADPPGLEQFF.

This sequence joins TRBV25-1 and TRBJ2-7, with D perhaps matching TRBD1 (5 bases). CDR1 is MGHDK, CDR2 SYGVNS, per germline. The length of the CDR3 is 14 residues. V lost 1 base to trimming and J lost 0 bases, with 7 bases between them. CDR3 in DNA: TGTGCCAGCAGTGAATGGGGCAGCTCCTACGAGCAGTACTTC. This translates into CASSEWGSSYEQYF.

This chain connects TRBV6-6 to TRBJ2-7; no clear D gene. The germline CDR1 and CDR2 sequences are MNHNY and SVGAGI (reference sequence). Trimming left V 5 bases short and J 1 base short, with 12 bases between. The CDR3 consists of 14 residues. The CDR3 is CASSPLRDSYEQYV. The CDR3 DNA reads TGTGCCAGCAGTCCTCTCAGAGATTCCTACGAGCAGTACGTC.

This clonotype was counted many times. The chain recombines TRBV28 with TRBJ2-3; the D gene is possibly TRBD2 (7 bases). From germline, CDR1 is MDHEN and CDR2 SYDVKM. V shed 6 bases and J shed 1 base, with 23 bases lying between them. The CDR3 loop spans 18 amino acids. The CDR3: CASSPTGRSGTGTDTQYF. The CDR3 DNA sequence: TGTGCCAGCAGCCCTACAGGGCGGAGCGGGACGGGCACAGATACGCAGTATTTT.

This CDR3 reads CASSLRQGQPQHF. DNA of the CDR3: TGTGCCAGCAGCTTAAGGCAAGGACAGCCCCAGCATTTT. The chain employs TRBV7-6 and TRBJ1-5, with D hard to call. The CDR3 is made up of 13 amino acids. Trimming stripped 2 bases from V and 7 bases from J, with 9 bases between. Germline V gene lookup returns CDR1 SGHVS and CDR2 FNYEAQ.